One and the same sample provided the 32 T cell receptor beta chains below, sequenced in a study of T-cell memory formation after mild COVID-19 (dated by TCRdb to the early 2020s). Library method: 5' RACE. Reads for this sample came from an Illumina NovaSeq 6000. The public reads were reprocessed in TCRdb via fastp at Q25 and MiXCR, keeping in-frame beta chains. Each CDR3 protein gets just one entry, which takes the most common genes and DNA from the rows behind it. Present in this sample are around 500,000 distinct CDR3 sequences, over 15% of which were seen just once. Clones ranked in the top ten supply 9% to 15% of the sample. Sequences were obtained from PBMCs or a T cell subset sorted from them (not recorded which). These receptor sequences come from an adult woman who had mild COVID-19 (a few samples of this study predate the infection). The sample titles of this study are shuffled in the database, so cell type and time point are left out; the donor was told from shared clones.

The chain joins TRBV4-1 to TRBJ1-5, with TRBD1 as a possible D gene (5 bases). CDR1 MGHRA and CDR2 YSYEKL come from the germline V gene. Deletions cut 1 base from V and 4 bases from J, with 11 bases between. The CDR3 runs to 15 residues. In DNA, the CDR3 is TGCGCCAGCAGCCAAGTTGCGGGGACGAATCAGCCCCAGCATTTT. It is translated as CASSQVAGTNQPQHF.

The chain has TRBV27 and TRBJ1-2; D perhaps matches TRBD1 (5 bases). Germline CDR1 and CDR2: MNHEY and SMNVEV (reference sequence). V lost 3 bases to trimming and J lost 0 bases, with 14 bases between them. CDR3 size: 16 residues. The CDR3 sequence is CASSFVGPTTNYGYTF. CDR3 nucleotide sequence: TGTGCCAGCAGTTTTGTGGGACCCACCACTAACTATGGCTACACCTTC.

The table lists this clonotype with many counts. The V call is TRBV24-1, the J call TRBJ1-1; D is ambiguous. Germline loops: CDR1 KGHDR, CDR2 SFDVKD. CDR3 length equals 13 residues. Between the trimmed V and J ends, which lost 5 bases and 0 bases, there was a span of 6 bases. CDR3 protein: CATSASLNTEAFF. The CDR3 DNA is TGTGCCACCAGTGCCAGTCTGAACACTGAAGCTTTCTTT.

V and J are TRBV28 and TRBJ2-1; D is unresolved. The CDR3 spans 13 residues. V gave up 6 bases and J gave up 5 bases, with 11 bases separating them. Germline CDR1 MDHEN, CDR2 SYDVKM. The CDR3 DNA reads as TGTGCCAGCAGACCGATCGATGACAATGAGCAGTTCTTC. This sequence encodes CASRPIDDNEQFF.

Only a few counts were recorded for this clonotype. The rearrangement links TRBV12-3 or TRBV12-4 to TRBJ2-7, with TRBD1 matching over 8 bases. The CDR3 spans 16 residues. The trim removed 2 bases at V and 5 bases at J, leaving 11 bases unmatched. CDR3 loop: CASSLHGQGRRNEQYF. The CDR3 DNA is TGTGCCAGCAGTTTACACGGACAGGGTAGAAGGAACGAGCAGTACTTC.

J is TRBJ2-5 and V is TRBV24-1; D may be TRBD1 (6 bases). V was clipped by 4 bases and J by 2 bases, with 13 bases between them. Germline loops: CDR1 KGHDR, CDR2 SFDVKD. The CDR3 sequence is 15 residues long. CDR3 sequence reads: CATSDPYREQETQYF. The CDR3 nucleotides are TGTGCCACCAGTGACCCTTACAGGGAACAAGAGACCCAGTACTTC.

J is TRBJ2-7 and V is TRBV2, with D tentatively TRBD2 (5 bases). The CDR3 runs to 12 residues. Germline CDR1 reads SNHLY; CDR2 reads FYNNEI. V was cut by 8 bases and J by 6 bases, with 14 bases left in between. CDR3 sequence reads: CASGHTSSEQYF. In DNA, the CDR3 is TGTGCCAGCGGCCACACTAGTTCCGAGCAGTACTTC.

In its sample, this clonotype was seen a few times. This chain joins TRBV9 and TRBJ2-1; 13 nucleotides agree with TRBD2. The V gene's germline CDR1 is SGDLS and CDR2 YYNGEE. Unmatched junction bases numbered 1, after V lost 0 bases and J lost 4 bases. This CDR3 is built from 16 residues. DNA for the CDR3: TGTGCCAGCAGCGTAGGGACTAGCGGGAGTTACAATGAGCAGTTCTTC. Translating gives CASSVGTSGSYNEQFF.

This clonotype was seen a handful of times. V usage is TRBV9 and J usage is TRBJ2-7; TRBD2 aligns across 11 bases. The ends lost 2 bases at V and 3 bases at J; junction bases unmatched: 1. This CDR3 spans 14 amino acids. Germline CDR1 SGDLS, CDR2 YYNGEE. In nucleotides, the CDR3 is TGTGCCAGCAGCGTTACTAGCGGGGGCTACGAGCAGTACTTC. It specifies CASSVTSGGYEQYF.

The rearrangement uses TRBV6-2 or TRBV6-3 and TRBJ2-7; D not certain. V gave up 6 bases and J gave up 0 bases, with 18 bases separating them. This CDR3 region has 16 residues. The V gene's germline CDR1 is MNHEY and CDR2 SVGEGT. CDR3 nucleotide sequence: TGTGCCAGCAGCTACGGGCCCCTAGAGAGCTCCTACGAGCAGTACTTC. This translates into CASSYGPLESSYEQYF.

This clonotype was seen only a few times. The chain has TRBV7-2 and TRBJ2-3, with 8 bases identical to TRBD2. The CDR3 loop spans 16 amino acids. Unmatched junction bases numbered 5, after V lost 3 bases and J lost 0 bases. CDR1 SGHTA and CDR2 FQGNSA come from the germline V gene. The CDR3 spells CASSFSPSGSTDTQYF. CDR3 sequence (DNA): TGTGCCAGCAGCTTTTCCCCTAGCGGGAGCACAGATACGCAGTATTTT.

The V and J genes are TRBV20-1 and TRBJ2-1, with D perhaps matching TRBD2 (5 bases). CDR3 length: 17 residues. CDR1 is DFQATT and CDR2 is SNEGSKA in the germline V gene (reference sequence). V lost 1 base and J 5 bases, leaving 21 bases between the germline ends. CDR3 in amino acids: CSARVLGEGDKNNEQFF. In nucleotides, the CDR3 is TGCAGTGCTAGAGTGTTGGGTGAGGGAGATAAAAACAATGAGCAGTTCTTC.

The gene calls are TRBV18 and TRBJ1-2, with TRBD1 as a possible D gene (5 bases). The CDR3 is made up of 16 amino acids. Trimming cost V 3 bases and J 8 bases, with 22 bases left between them. Germline lookup yields CDR1 KGHSH and CDR2 LQKENI. CDR3 protein: CASSPPNPSGGVGYTF. The CDR3 DNA reads as TGTGCCAGCTCACCGCCAAACCCGTCGGGGGGGGTCGGCTACACCTTC.

Here the CDR3 DNA reads TGTGCCAGCAGCTCACCGGAGGCAGGGATCTACGAGCAGTACTTC. The encoded protein is CASSSPEAGIYEQYF. The rearrangement joins TRBV7-6 to TRBJ2-7; possibly TRBD1 or TRBD2 for D (5 bases each). This CDR3 comprises 15 residues. The V gene lost 4 bases and the J gene lost 3 bases, with 16 bases spanning the gap. CDR1 is SGHVS, CDR2 FNYEAQ, per germline.

Only a few counts were recorded for this clonotype. The rearrangement joins TRBV29-1 to TRBJ2-3; D possibly corresponds to TRBD1 (5 bases). Germline V gives CDR1 SQVTM, CDR2 ANQGSEA. Trimming left V 5 bases short and J 0 bases short, with 12 bases between. The CDR3 spans 14 residues. In DNA, the CDR3 is TGCAGCGTTCAGGGAACACCTAGCACAGATACGCAGTATTTT. Its translation is CSVQGTPSTDTQYF.

The V call is TRBV4-2, the J call TRBJ1-2; 9 bases are a match to TRBD1. CDR1 is LGHNA, CDR2 YNFKEQ, per germline. The CDR3 is made up of 15 amino acids. V was clipped by 1 base and J by 5 bases; unmatched bases: 5. This CDR3 is CASSQGDRVGYGYTF. DNA of the CDR3: TGTGCCAGCAGCCAAGGGGACAGGGTAGGGTATGGCTACACCTTC.

CDR3 sequence: CASSPGPRGTNVLTF. The CDR3 coding sequence is TGTGCCAGCAGTCCTGGTCCCAGGGGAACCAACGTCCTGACTTTC. V usage is TRBV7-3 and J usage is TRBJ2-6, with D possibly TRBD1 on 6 matching bases. The CDR3 extends over 15 amino acids. Germline CDR1 is SGHTA and CDR2 is FQGTGA. Trimming pared 6 bases from V and 8 bases from J, leaving 17 bases between. The variable domain in full, completed from reference TRBV7-3 and TRBJ2-6, reads GAGVSQTPSNKVTEKGKYVELRCDPISGHTALYWYRQSLGQGPEFLIYFQGTGAADDSGLPNDRFFAVRPEGSVSTLKIQRTERGDSAVYLCASSPGPRGTNVLTFGAGSRLTVL.

V gene TRBV20-1 combines with J gene TRBJ2-1; 11 positions agree with TRBD2. This CDR3 has 18 amino acids. The junction had 14 bases not matched to a gene; V was cut back by 4 bases and J by 3 bases. The germline CDR1 and CDR2 sequences are DFQATT and SNEGSKA (reference sequence). CDR3 in amino acids: CSAKSTSGARLLYNEQFF. The DNA of the CDR3 is TGCAGTGCTAAGTCGACTAGCGGGGCGAGGTTGCTCTACAATGAGCAGTTCTTC.

The rearrangement uses TRBV7-9 and TRBJ2-2, with unresolved D. The germline V gene encodes CDR1 SEHNR and CDR2 FQNEAQ (reference sequence). V lost 4 bases to trimming and J lost 1 base, with 10 bases between them. This CDR3 has 15 amino acids. The CDR3: CASSSNRENTGELFF. For the CDR3, the DNA is TGTGCCAGCAGCTCGAACAGAGAGAACACCGGGGAGCTGTTTTTT.

The rearrangement uses TRBV5-1 and TRBJ2-1, with 11 bases aligning to TRBD2. CDR1 and CDR2 (germline): SGHRS, YFSETQ. V shed 4 bases and J 0 bases; nucleotides not matched to a gene: 6. The CDR3 is 17 residues long. The chain's CDR3 is CASSGLAGGDSYNEQFF. CDR3 nucleotide sequence: TGCGCCAGCAGCGGGCTAGCGGGGGGCGACTCCTACAATGAGCAGTTCTTC.

This clonotype was counted a few times. The V and J genes are TRBV25-1 and TRBJ1-1; D gene unclear. The CDR3 loop spans 13 amino acids. Germline CDR1 reads MGHDK; CDR2 reads SYGVNS. V shed 6 bases and J shed 5 bases, with 13 bases lying between them. CDR3 region: CASSQGSGTEAFF. In DNA, the CDR3 is TGTGCCAGCAGCCAAGGGTCGGGGACTGAAGCTTTCTTT.

J is TRBJ2-5 and V is TRBV30; 10 bases are shared with TRBD2. The CDR3 consists of 15 residues. The V gene end was trimmed by 0 bases and the J gene end by 4 bases; junction bases not matched to a gene: 5. CDR1 is GTSNPN, CDR2 SVGIG, per germline (reference sequence). CDR3 nucleotide sequence: TGTGCCTGGAGTGTACTAGCGGGATTGAGAGAGACCCAGTACTTC. Protein product: CAWSVLAGLRETQYF.

This clonotype was observed a handful of times. The J gene is TRBJ2-6, the V gene TRBV9; perhaps TRBD2 as D (6 bases). Trimming removed 1 base at V and 0 bases at J, with 17 bases between. CDR1 is SGDLS, CDR2 YYNGEE, per germline. This CDR3 is 19 amino acids long. DNA of the CDR3: TGTGCCAGCAGCGTAAGCGCGGGGACCTTGAGCTCTGGGGCCAACGTCCTGACTTTC. Its protein is CASSVSAGTLSSGANVLTF.

In this sample, this clonotype turned up a few times. The rearrangement joins TRBV6-2 or TRBV6-3 to TRBJ2-1; 8 positions agree with TRBD1. The CDR3 is made up of 15 amino acids. Germline V CDR1 and CDR2: MNHEY, SVGEGT. V lost 4 bases to trimming and J lost 10 bases; unmatched junction nucleotides: 12. CDR3 sequence (DNA): TGTGCCAGCAGTTCCCTACCGGACAGGGCAAAGGAGCAGTTCTTC. This translates into CASSSLPDRAKEQFF.

In its sample, this clonotype was seen a few times. The V call is TRBV5-1, the J call TRBJ1-2; TRBD1 might be the D (6 bases). V lost 0 bases to trimming and J lost 4 bases, with 7 bases between them. The CDR3 is made up of 13 amino acids. The germline gives CDR1 SGHRS, CDR2 YFSETQ. CDR3 loop: CASSLEDSYGYTF. The CDR3 region has the DNA TGCGCCAGCAGCTTGGAGGACAGCTATGGCTACACCTTC.

This clonotype was found a few times. The V and J genes are TRBV15 and TRBJ2-7, with TRBD1 matching over 8 bases. The CDR3 extends over 14 amino acids. CDR1 is LNHNV and CDR2 is YYDKDF in the germline V gene (reference sequence). Trimming took 7 bases from V and 6 from J; bases not matched to a gene: 11. CDR3 loop: CATTPGQDFAEQYF. The CDR3 DNA is TGTGCCACCACCCCGGGACAGGACTTTGCCGAGCAGTACTTC.

The chain employs TRBV12-3 or TRBV12-4 and TRBJ2-1; maybe TRBD2 (5 bases). V was trimmed by 6 bases and J by 3 bases, leaving 18 bases between them. CDR3 length: 16 amino acids. In nucleotides, the CDR3 is TGTGCCAGCAGCCGTCCGACTGTCGGGGTCTACAATGAGCAGTTCTTC. As protein: CASSRPTVGVYNEQFF.

This clonotype came up a few times. The chain uses TRBV6-5 and TRBJ1-3, with D hard to call. V was pared by 7 bases and J by 0 bases, with 7 bases between. CDR3 size: 13 residues. Germline CDR1 and CDR2: MNHEY and SVGAGI. The CDR3 DNA sequence: TGTGCCAGCACCGCCATCTCTGGAAACACCATATATTTT. Residues: CASTAISGNTIYF.

This clonotype was picked up a small number of times. V and J are TRBV12-3 or TRBV12-4 and TRBJ1-5, with 7 bases matching TRBD1. V lost 3 bases, J lost 1 base, and 3 bases stayed unmatched. The CDR3 covers 15 residues. The CDR3 DNA follows: TGTGCCAGCAGTTTCGCAGGGGGGAGCAATCAGCCCCAGCATTTT. This gives the protein CASSFAGGSNQPQHF.

A few counts support this clonotype. The chain links TRBV12-3 or TRBV12-4 to TRBJ1-5; the D gene is possibly TRBD1 (6 bases). The CDR3 has 13 residues. V was shortened by 6 bases and J by 4 bases, with 10 bases between the two germline ends. For the CDR3, the DNA is TGTGCCAGCAGACCAGGACAGAATCAGCCCCAGCATTTT. Amino acids: CASRPGQNQPQHF.

There are a few counts of this clonotype. This chain uses TRBV9 with TRBJ1-1, with 10 bases identical to TRBD1. CDR1 SGDLS and CDR2 YYNGEE come from the germline V gene. The CDR3 is made up of 15 amino acids. With V trimmed by 6 bases and J by 1 base, 6 bases remained unmatched. The CDR3 protein is CASNPWDRGNTEAFF. Written as DNA, the CDR3 is TGTGCCAGCAACCCCTGGGACAGGGGGAACACTGAAGCTTTCTTT.

This clonotype was seen only a few times. The J gene is TRBJ2-2, the V gene TRBV3-1; 9 bases map to TRBD1. The CDR3 is 15 amino acids. Germline V gives CDR1 LGHDT, CDR2 YNNKEL (reference sequence). V dropped 5 bases and J dropped 4; count of bases not matched to a gene: 5. CDR3 nucleotides: TGTGCCAGCAGCTCGGGACAGGGACTCACCGGGGAGCTGTTTTTT. Its protein is CASSSGQGLTGELFF.